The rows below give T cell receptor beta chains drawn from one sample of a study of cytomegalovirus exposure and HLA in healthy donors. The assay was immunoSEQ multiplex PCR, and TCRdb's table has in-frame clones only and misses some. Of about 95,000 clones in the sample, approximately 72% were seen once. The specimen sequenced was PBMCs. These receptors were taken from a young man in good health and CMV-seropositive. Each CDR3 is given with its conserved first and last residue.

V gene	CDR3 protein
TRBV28	CASSLPRKGAAGPQPQHF
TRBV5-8	CASSSTGWYEQYF
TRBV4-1	CASSRFRGSNQPQHF
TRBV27	CASKTTGGPVGNTIYF
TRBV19	CASSITDRDRGYTF
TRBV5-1	CASSLTRGQGDTGELFF
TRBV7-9	CASSPLGTVSPGANVLTF
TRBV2	CASSFWGRATDTQYF
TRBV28	CASTTLRGNTEAFF
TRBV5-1	CASSFDGTVTGELFF
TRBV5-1	CASSVVGQGAREQYF
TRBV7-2	CASSLALVHIGDTDTQYF
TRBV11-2	CASSLVGGWETQYF
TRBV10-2	CASSDSNQGYEQYF
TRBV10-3	CAISESGQGRTGELFF
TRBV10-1	CASSDRQPSSPLHF
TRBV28	CAIDTGDQPQHF
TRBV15	CATSRDQTYGYTF
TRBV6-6	CASTQRANSGNTIYF
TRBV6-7	CASSYSEEQSSYNSPLHF
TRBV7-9	CASSSTGQGPYGYTF
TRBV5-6	CASRATGTRETQYF
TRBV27	CASSPTGQGRRGYTF
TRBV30	CAWSTGNNSPLHF
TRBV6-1	CASLRGGYEQYF
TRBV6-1	CASKEDRRSYNEQFF
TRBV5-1	CASSLPEVPSGTQYF
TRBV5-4	CASSSGQGYEQYF
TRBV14	CASSHEGQAINEQYF
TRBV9	CASSVGSHRAGELFF
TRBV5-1	CASSLGLAGGGTETQYF
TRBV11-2	CASSPTIFQGGDTEAFF
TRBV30	CAWSGTRGGELFF
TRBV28	CASSSLAGAGETQYF
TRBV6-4	CASSGGDLTSATNEKLFF
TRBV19	CASSYSGVTINEQFF
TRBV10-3	CAISEDRGMNTEAFF